These 12 T cell receptor beta chains were all obtained from the same sample, sequenced in a study of T cell repertoires in cytomegalovirus infection. Using its own MiXCR run on the reads, TCRdb lists one record per CDR3 protein. Here the sample spans approximately 630,000 distinct CDR3 sequences, less than 25% being singletons. Sequenced sample: CD8+ T cells from PBMCs. All receptors come from a human donor in good health (CMV status not recorded). Some clones in this sample may be carry-over from other donors' samples.

The CDR3 nucleotides are TGTGCCAGCAGCTTAGGAGGGGGGGGACAGGGGTCCCGTGAAACGCAGTATTTT. The encoded protein is CASSLGGGGQGSRETQYF. V gene TRBV7-2 combines with J gene TRBJ2-3, with TRBD1 matching 10 bases. This CDR3 is built from 18 residues. CDR1 is SGHTA, CDR2 FQGNSA, per germline. The V and J ends lost 1 base and 9 bases, in that order; junction bases with no gene match: 16.

A few counts support this clonotype. The chain links TRBV6-5 to TRBJ2-1; D tentatively reads TRBD1 or TRBD2 (5 bases each). The CDR3 is made up of 15 amino acids. Germline CDR1 and CDR2: MNHEY and SVGAGI. V shed 0 bases and J shed 2 bases, with 8 bases lying between them. CDR3: CASSYSVGAYNEQFF. The CDR3 DNA reads as TGTGCCAGCAGTTACTCGGTGGGGGCCTACAATGAGCAGTTCTTC.

This clonotype was detected only a few times. The chain links TRBV27 to TRBJ2-1; D ambiguous. Germline values: CDR1 MNHEY, CDR2 SMNVEV (reference sequence). The V gene lost 5 bases and the J gene lost 6 bases, with 14 bases spanning the gap. CDR3 length: 14 residues. The CDR3 sequence: CASSPLVNSNEQFF. The CDR3 bases are TGTGCCAGCAGTCCCCTGGTTAACTCCAATGAGCAGTTCTTC.

This clonotype was found many times. V usage is TRBV7-9 and J usage is TRBJ1-1; no reliable D call. CDR3 length equals 12 residues. Trimming took off 5 bases at V and 4 bases at J, with 8 bases between the two ends. Germline V gene sequence: CDR1 SEHNR, CDR2 FQNEAQ (reference sequence). The CDR3 protein is CASSAMGTEAFF. As DNA, the CDR3 is TGTGCCAGCAGCGCCATGGGCACTGAAGCTTTCTTT.

The gene calls are TRBV2 and TRBJ2-3; either TRBD1 or TRBD2 may supply D (6 bases each). Germline V gene data show CDR1 as SNHLY and CDR2 as FYNNEI. The CDR3 runs to 12 residues. V was clipped by 7 bases and J by 6 bases, with 11 bases between them. The CDR3 spells CASIRRGDTQYF. CDR3 coding DNA: TGTGCCAGCATTAGGAGGGGGGATACGCAGTATTTT.

This clonotype was observed a handful of times. The chain employs TRBV28 and TRBJ1-1, with 7 bases fitting TRBD1. The germline V gene encodes CDR1 MDHEN and CDR2 SYDVKM. The CDR3 extends over 15 amino acids. V was clipped by 5 bases and J by 1 base; unmatched bases: 7. The CDR3 bases are TGTGCCAGCAGTCTTACGGGACAGAGGAACACTGAAGCTTTCTTT. Translating it yields CASSLTGQRNTEAFF.

This clonotype occurred a few times. The chain joins TRBV2 to TRBJ2-2, with a tentative D call TRBD2 (5 bases). Per germline, CDR1 SNHLY and CDR2 FYNNEI. Between the trimmed V and J ends, which lost 6 bases and 1 base, there was a span of 9 bases. The CDR3 covers 14 residues. The CDR3 protein is CASRARGNTGELFF. The CDR3 DNA sequence: TGTGCCAGCAGAGCCCGGGGGAACACCGGGGAGCTGTTTTTT.

J is TRBJ2-7 and V is TRBV7-3; TRBD2 might be the D (5 bases). The length of the CDR3 is 14 residues. Trimming shortened V by 7 bases and J by 2 bases, and 15 bases separated the two germline ends. Germline lookup yields CDR1 SGHTA and CDR2 FQGTGA. The CDR3 is CASTTGEQPYEQYF. DNA for the CDR3: TGTGCCAGCACCACCGGGGAGCAGCCCTACGAGCAGTACTTC. The whole variable domain, remainder taken from reference TRBV7-3 and TRBJ2-7, is GAGVSQTPSNKVTEKGKYVELRCDPISGHTALYWYRQSLGQGPEFLIYFQGTGAADDSGLPNDRFFAVRPEGSVSTLKIQRTERGDSAVYLCASTTGEQPYEQYFGPGTRLTVT.

This clonotype has a count of ten or more. V and J are TRBV7-6 and TRBJ2-6, with a possible D match to TRBD1 (5 bases). The CDR3 totals 16 residues. Per germline, CDR1 SGHVS and CDR2 FNYEAQ. Trimming stripped 5 bases from V and 0 bases from J, with 11 bases between. The chain's CDR3 is CASSPTVLSGANVLTF. The CDR3 region has the DNA TGTGCCAGCAGCCCGACAGTTCTCTCTGGGGCCAACGTCCTGACTTTC. Drawing the rest from reference TRBV7-6 and TRBJ2-6, the complete variable domain is GAGVSQSPRYKVTKRGQDVALRCDPISGHVSLYWYRQALGQGPEFLTYFNYEAQQDKSGLPNDRFSAERPEGSISTLTIQRTEQRDSAMYRCASSPTVLSGANVLTFGAGSRLTVL.

There are a few counts of this clonotype. The rearrangement joins TRBV28 to TRBJ1-2, with D uncertain. Germline V gene lookup returns CDR1 MDHEN and CDR2 SYDVKM. The CDR3 has 11 amino acids. Trimming removed 6 bases at V and 6 bases at J, with 8 bases between. The CDR3, as DNA: TGTGCCAGCAGGCTTGCGGATGGCTACACCTTC. This translates into CASRLADGYTF.

This clonotype has a handful of counts. This chain links TRBV19 with TRBJ1-2; D gene uncertain. Between the trimmed V and J ends, which lost 5 bases and 4 bases, there was a span of 17 bases. The V gene's germline CDR1 is LNHDA and CDR2 SQIVND (reference sequence). The CDR3 is made up of 15 amino acids. CDR3 nucleotide sequence: TGTGCCAGTAGTGCCACGACGATAACCCCCTATGGCTACACCTTC. This encodes CASSATTITPYGYTF.

The chain has TRBV28 and TRBJ2-2, with D possibly being TRBD2 (7 bases). Trimming took 6 bases from V and 6 from J, leaving 17 bases between them. From germline, CDR1 is MDHEN and CDR2 SYDVKM. The length of the CDR3 is 15 residues. CDR3 residues: CASSLRGRSAGELFF. The CDR3, as DNA: TGTGCCAGCAGCCTGCGGGGGCGCAGTGCCGGGGAGCTGTTTTTT.